This is a list of T cell receptor beta chains from one sample in a study of regulatory T cells in long-lasting Graves disease. Each CDR3 protein gets one entry after TCRdb re-called the multiplex PCR reads with MiXCR. The sample holds 600,000 to 850,000 distinct CDR3 sequences; roughly 30% are singletons and the top ten take around 40%. The sample here was peripheral blood mononuclear cells (PBMCs), taken when the disease was refractory, from a patient treated with antithyroid drugs. The receptors originated from a female donor with Graves disease. CDR3s include the opening cysteine and the closing phenylalanine or tryptophan. D genes are given only for firm matches. Part of the rows lack a size; the others show once, few, many or a class for expanded clones.

cdr3_length | j_call | d_call | v_call | clone_size | cdr3_nt | cdr3_aa
13 | TRBJ1-5 | NA | TRBV20-1 | NA | TGCAGTGCCCGACAAGGGACGGATGGGCCCCAGCATTTT | CSARQGTDGPQHF
13 | TRBJ1-1 | NA | TRBV20-1 | NA | TGCAGTGCTAGAGTCTTTTCAGGGGCTGAAGCTTTCTTT | CSARVFSGAEAFF
15 | TRBJ2-7 | NA | TRBV19 | NA | TGTGCCAGTAAACCTATGGCTAGCGCCTCCTACGAGCAGTACTTC | CASKPMASASYEQYF
14 | TRBJ1-5 | NA | TRBV7-9 | NA | TGTGCCAGCAGCTTGGGGGGGGTTAGGGAGCCCCAGCATTTT | CASSLGGVREPQHF
14 | TRBJ1-1 | NA | TRBV29-1 | once | TGCAGCGCATCCGACACTCTACTGAACACTGAAGCTTTCTTT | CSASDTLLNTEAFF
15 | TRBJ1-6 | TRBD1 | TRBV28 | many | TGTGCCAGCAGGGAACAGGGGGCGTTGAATTCACCCCTCCACTTT | CASREQGALNSPLHF
13 | TRBJ2-5 | TRBD1 | TRBV11-3 | NA | TGTGCCAGCAGTTCGGGACAGCCAGAGACCCAGTACTTC | CASSSGQPETQYF
13 | TRBJ2-7 | TRBD2 | TRBV12-3/TRBV12-4 | few | TGTGCCACTAGCGGGAGGGGGTTGAACGAGCAGTACTTC | CATSGRGLNEQYF
13 | TRBJ1-5 | NA | TRBV30 | NA | TGTGCCTGGAGTAGCAGGGAGGGTCAGCCCCAGCATTTT | CAWSSREGQPQHF
16 | TRBJ2-2 | TRBD1 | TRBV9 | few | TGTGCCAGCAGCGTAGGACGACAGGGGGCGACGGGGGAGCTGTTTTTT | CASSVGRQGATGELFF
12 | TRBJ1-2 | TRBD1 | TRBV29-1 | few | TGCAGCGTTGGAAGCAGGGGGAGAGGCTACACCTTC | CSVGSRGRGYTF
14 | TRBJ2-7 | NA | TRBV11-3 | NA | TGTGCCAGCAGCTTAGCTCGGGACGCAGGGGAGCAGTACTTC | CASSLARDAGEQYF
16 | TRBJ1-4 | NA | TRBV5-1 | NA | TGCGCCAGCAGCCCGGGCCAGGTTGCAACTAATGAAAAACTGTTTTTT | CASSPGQVATNEKLFF
11 | TRBJ1-4 | NA | TRBV16 | NA | TGTGCCAGCAGCCAACGAGAAAAACTGTTTTTT | CASSQREKLFF
13 | TRBJ1-4 | TRBD1 | TRBV20-1 | NA | TGCAGTGTTCTGGGACAGGGGTCTGAAAAACTGTTTTTT | CSVLGQGSEKLFF
11 | TRBJ2-7 | NA | TRBV29-1 | many | TGCAGCGCCCGACGGAGCTACGAGCAGTACTTC | CSARRSYEQYF
15 | TRBJ1-3 | NA | TRBV6-1 | NA | TGTGCCAGCAGTGATCCGGGCGGCACTGGAAACACCATATATTTT | CASSDPGGTGNTIYF
13 | TRBJ1-2 | TRBD1 | TRBV27 | NA | TGTGCCAGCACACGACAGGGTGGCTATGGCTACACCTTC | CASTRQGGYGYTF
15 | TRBJ2-7 | NA | TRBV3-1 | NA | TGTGCCAGCAGCCAAGTACGAGCCATTTCTTACGAGCAGTACTTC | CASSQVRAISYEQYF
14 | TRBJ2-7 | NA | TRBV6-5 | few | TGTGCCAGCAGTTTACTTACAGGGGGGGGTGAGCAGTACTTC | CASSLLTGGGEQYF
14 | TRBJ1-1 | NA | TRBV6-2/TRBV6-3 | many | TGTGCCAGCTTGTTTGGGGGTTTGAACACTGAAGCTTTCTTT | CASLFGGLNTEAFF
18 | TRBJ2-5 | NA | TRBV6-5 | NA | TGTGCCAGCAGTTACTCGAGGGCAGGCCGGGCCCCACAAGAGACCCAGTACTTC | CASSYSRAGRAPQETQYF
17 | TRBJ2-5 | TRBD2 | TRBV20-1 | NA | TGCAGTGCTAGAGACCCCCGGCTAGCGGGAGGCCAAGAGACCCAGTACTTC | CSARDPRLAGGQETQYF
15 | TRBJ1-1 | NA | TRBV11-2 | NA | TGTGCCAGCAGCCTTACAGGTGGATTCGGGACTGAAGCTCTCTTT | CASSLTGGFGTEALF
15 | TRBJ1-1 | NA | TRBV19 | many | TGTGCCAGTAGTATTGGTCAGATCATGAACACTGAAGCTTTCTTT | CASSIGQIMNTEAFF
14 | TRBJ1-2 | NA | TRBV27 | NA | TGTGCCAGCAGTTTACATCAGGGGAACTATGGCTACACCTTC | CASSLHQGNYGYTF
14 | TRBJ1-2 | TRBD1 | TRBV28 | many | TGTGCCAGCAGTTTCAGGGGGCTTTACTATGGCTACACCTTC | CASSFRGLYYGYTF
15 | TRBJ1-1 | NA | TRBV9 | few | TGTGCCAGCAGCAATCTCAGGGGTCGGGGCACTGAAGCTTTCTTT | CASSNLRGRGTEAFF
15 | TRBJ2-5 | TRBD2 | TRBV7-3 | NA | TGTGCCAGCAGCTTTAGCGGGAGCCATCAGGAGACCCAGTACTTC | CASSFSGSHQETQYF
15 | TRBJ1-2 | TRBD1 | TRBV5-1 | few | TGCGCCAGCAGCTCGGGACAGGCTATAAGGTCCGGCTACACCTTC | CASSSGQAIRSGYTF
15 | TRBJ1-5 | NA | TRBV3-1 | few | TGTGCCAGCAGCCAAGATTTGGCTAGCAATCAGCCCCAGCATTTT | CASSQDLASNQPQHF
12 | TRBJ2-7 | NA | TRBV5-8 | NA | TGTGCCAGCAGCCCGCTTTGGTACGAGCAGTACTTC | CASSPLWYEQYF
12 | TRBJ1-1 | NA | TRBV6-5 | NA | TGTGCCAGCAGTTCCCCGCGGGGTGGGGCTTTCTTT | CASSSPRGGAFF
13 | TRBJ1-2 | TRBD1 | TRBV2 | many | TGTGCCAGCAGTCAAGACAGGGAGGTTGGCTACACCTTC | CASSQDREVGYTF
13 | TRBJ1-5 | NA | TRBV30 | once | TGTGCCTGGAAGCTAGGGTCCGGTCAGCCCCAGCATTTT | CAWKLGSGQPQHF
15 | TRBJ1-2 | NA | TRBV28 | few | TGTGCCAGCAGCCTTGGGGGGGGGCGCCTCTATGGCTACACCTTC | CASSLGGGRLYGYTF
15 | TRBJ2-3 | TRBD2 | TRBV29-1 | NA | TGCAGCGTCCAACCGAAACTAGCGGGGACAGATACGCAGTATTTT | CSVQPKLAGTDTQYF
15 | TRBJ1-2 | NA | TRBV7-6 | NA | TGTGCCAGCAGCCCCCGGGACGGGGACATTGTTCGCTACACCTTC | CASSPRDGDIVRYTF
15 | TRBJ2-6 | TRBD2 | TRBV20-1 | NA | TGCAGTGCAGGACTAGCGGTATCTGGGGCCAACGTCCTGACTTTC | CSAGLAVSGANVLTF
18 | TRBJ2-7 | NA | TRBV28 | few | TGTGCCAGCAACCTTTACCGATCGCTCCTGAGAGGCTCCTACGAGCAGTACTTC | CASNLYRSLLRGSYEQYF
14 | TRBJ1-1 | NA | TRBV20-1 | few | TGCAGTGCTAACTCCCGAGATCATGGGCCTGAAGCTTTCTTT | CSANSRDHGPEAFF
15 | TRBJ1-4 | NA | TRBV28 | few | TGTGCCAGCAGTTTAGTCCGGGGAACTAATGAAAAACTGTTTTTT | CASSLVRGTNEKLFF
13 | TRBJ1-5 | NA | TRBV6-1 | few | TGTGCCAGCAGGGGTTGGGACAATCAGCCCCAGCATTTT | CASRGWDNQPQHF
14 | TRBJ2-4 | NA | TRBV3-1 | many | TGTGCCAGCAGCCAAGGAAGGGGTTGGGACATTCAGTACTTC | CASSQGRGWDIQYF
13 | TRBJ2-7 | NA | TRBV7-7 | once | TGTGCCAGCAGCCCAGGGGATGGGGGCGAGCAGTACTTC | CASSPGDGGEQYF
16 | TRBJ1-5 | NA | TRBV19 | few | TGTGCCAGTAGCCAAACCCGGGACAATATTGGTCAGCCCCAGCATTTT | CASSQTRDNIGQPQHF
17 | TRBJ2-4 | NA | TRBV29-1 | NA | TGCAGCGTTGTCTCGCGGGGCCCGGAACTAGCCAAAAACATTCAGTACTTC | CSVVSRGPELAKNIQYF
12 | TRBJ2-5 | TRBD1 | TRBV7-3 | once | TGTGCCAGTGGACAGGGATGGGAGACCCAGTACTTC | CASGQGWETQYF
13 | TRBJ2-7 | NA | TRBV18 | NA | TGTGCCAGCTCACTCCGGACCGGGGAGGAGCAGTACTTC | CASSLRTGEEQYF
11 | TRBJ1-1 | TRBD1 | TRBV12-3/TRBV12-4 | NA | TGTGCCAGCAGTTTCCGACAGGGGATATCCTTT | CASSFRQGISF
16 | TRBJ1-1 | NA | TRBV4-2 | NA | TGTGCCAGCAGCCAATATACAGGGAGGAGTAGCACTGAAGCTTTCTTT | CASSQYTGRSSTEAFF
16 | TRBJ1-2 | NA | TRBV12-3/TRBV12-4 | many | TGTGCCAGCAGCCAAGGGACGGCCGATACTAACTATGGCTACACCTTC | CASSQGTADTNYGYTF
14 | TRBJ2-5 | NA | TRBV5-1 | NA | TGCGCCAGCAGCTTCCGTGGCAGCCAAGAGACCCAGTACTTC | CASSFRGSQETQYF
15 | TRBJ2-3 | NA | TRBV7-2 | NA | TGTGCCAGCAGCTTATCTTGGGGGAGCACAGATACGCAGTATTTT | CASSLSWGSTDTQYF
13 | TRBJ1-1 | NA | TRBV6-1 | NA | TGTGCCAGCATTGGCCAGCTGAACACTGAAGCTTTCTTT | CASIGQLNTEAFF
12 | TRBJ1-5 | NA | TRBV3-1 | many | TGTGCCAGCAGCCAAGTCTCTGGGCCCCAGCATTTT | CASSQVSGPQHF
16 | TRBJ2-3 | NA | TRBV20-1 | NA | TGCAGTGCTAGAGAGAGAGGTCAGGGATGGACAGATACGCAGTATTTT | CSARERGQGWTDTQYF
18 | TRBJ2-6 | NA | TRBV15 | NA | TGTGCCACCAGCAGATATAGACAGCTCGGCTCTGGGGCCAACGTCCTGACTTTC | CATSRYRQLGSGANVLTF
11 | TRBJ2-5 | NA | TRBV19 | few | TGTGCCAGTAATTCAGGGGAGACCCAGTACTTC | CASNSGETQYF